The next 24 T cell receptor beta chains were all read from a single sample in a study of OX40 agonist ivuxolimab in advanced cancers. To prepare the library, the immunoSEQ multiplex PCR assay was applied. The table comes from immuneACCESS by way of TCRdb, which keeps in-frame sequences with V and J called. Part of the clones is missing from these tables; in studies checked, under half for an unresolved V gene and the rest for unknown reasons. The sample table contains 35,000 to 50,000 clones; only one count was recorded for 80% to 95% of them. The ten largest account for approximately 22% of the sample. The source material was CD4+ or CD8+ T cells sorted from blood, sampled in a trial of the OX40 agonist ivuxolimab. These receptors originate from an adult with an advanced solid tumor such as melanoma, head and neck, liver or kidney cancer.

This chain joins TRBV27 and TRBJ2-7; 9 bases are shared with TRBD2. The ends lost 4 bases at V and 3 bases at J; junction bases unmatched: 7. From germline, CDR1 is MNHEY and CDR2 SMNVEV (reference sequence). The CDR3 length is 15 residues. The CDR3 region is CASSWTSAPHYEQYF. The CDR3 region has the DNA TGTGCCAGCAGTTGGACTAGCGCCCCCCACTACGAGCAGTACTTC.

This clone has just one count. The chain carries TRBV19 and TRBJ2-7; D remains ambiguous. The germline gives CDR1 LNHDA, CDR2 SQIVND (reference sequence). This CDR3 is built from 11 residues. The ends were cut back, 7 bases at V and 7 bases at J, with 11 bases in the middle. CDR3 amino acids: CASKAGREQYF. CDR3 bases: TGTGCCAGTAAGGCTGGACGGGAGCAGTACTTC.

The V gene is TRBV27, the J gene TRBJ2-1; maybe TRBD2 (6 bases). This CDR3 has 15 amino acids. V dropped 8 bases and J dropped 1 base, with 15 bases sitting between them. CDR1 and CDR2 (germline): MNHEY, SMNVEV (reference sequence). The CDR3 sequence is CASHRSGLSYNEQFF. CDR3 nucleotides: TGTGCCAGCCACAGGAGCGGGCTTTCCTACAATGAGCAGTTCTTC.

The rearrangement uses TRBV29-1 and TRBJ2-1; D is unresolved. The V gene's germline CDR1 is SQVTM and CDR2 ANQGSEA. The CDR3 contains 10 residues. The ends were cut back, 4 bases at V and 7 bases at J, with 5 bases in the middle. DNA for the CDR3: TGCAGCGTTGCTGATAATGAGCAGTTCTTC. Its protein product is CSVADNEQFF.

V gene TRBV6-1 combines with J gene TRBJ2-5, with TRBD2 matching 8 bases. The last part of the DNA fits TRBJ2-7 better; the J call may be wrong. CDR3 length: 17 residues. The V gene's germline CDR1 is MNHNS and CDR2 SASEGT. The CDR3 spells CASSEGLVYHDSYEQYF. The CDR3 nucleotides are TGTGCCAGCAGTGAGGGACTAGTATACCATGATTCCTACGAGCAGTACTTC.

The chain employs TRBV28 and TRBJ2-7; no definite D call. Germline V gene sequence: CDR1 MDHEN, CDR2 SYDVKM. The CDR3 runs to 12 residues. Trimming took 3 bases from V and 2 from J, leaving 5 bases between them. The CDR3 here is CASSFRAYEQYF. The CDR3 DNA sequence: TGTGCCAGCAGTTTTCGGGCCTACGAGCAGTACTTC. The variable domain in full, completed from reference TRBV28 and TRBJ2-7, reads DVKVTQSSRYLVKRTGEKVFLECVQDMDHENMFWYRQDPGLGLRLIYFSYDVKMKEKGDIPEGYSVSREKKERFSLILESASTNQTSMYLCASSFRAYEQYFGPGTRLTVT.

The J gene is TRBJ2-5, the V gene TRBV5-1; D uncertain. Between the trimmed V and J ends, which lost 0 bases and 1 base, there was a span of 13 bases. Germline assignment: CDR1 SGHRS and CDR2 YFSETQ. This CDR3 has 16 amino acids. DNA of the CDR3: TGCGCCAGCAGCTTGGGGCCCTATACGATCCAAGAGACCCAGTACTTC. Protein sequence: CASSLGPYTIQETQYF.

In regard to this clone: The same CDR3 arises from other DNA sequences in this sample as well. The chain combines TRBV4-1 with TRBJ2-1, with 12 positions matching TRBD2. V shed 0 bases and J 7 bases; nucleotides not matched to a gene: 4. CDR1 and CDR2 (germline): MGHRA, YSYEKL. The CDR3 length is 16 residues. CDR3 loop: CASSQEGLAGYNEQFF. The CDR3 DNA reads TGCGCCAGCAGCCAAGAGGGACTAGCGGGTTATAATGAGCAGTTCTTC.

The chain uses TRBV6-5 and TRBJ2-7, with 9 bases aligning to TRBD1. The CDR3 loop spans 14 amino acids. Germline V gene sequence: CDR1 MNHEY, CDR2 SVGAGI. V dropped 5 bases and J dropped 2; count of bases not matched to a gene: 4. The CDR3 sequence: CASSGTGIPYEQYF. The DNA for the CDR3 is TGTGCCAGCAGTGGGACAGGGATTCCCTACGAGCAGTACTTC.

This rearrangement joins TRBV5-4 to TRBJ2-3, with 8 positions matching TRBD1. This CDR3 has 14 amino acids. Germline lookup yields CDR1 SGHNT and CDR2 YYREEE (reference sequence). The V and J ends lost 2 bases and 2 bases, in that order; junction bases with no gene match: 1. The CDR3: CASSFQGATDTQYF. Written as DNA, the CDR3 is TGTGCCAGCAGCTTTCAGGGGGCCACAGATACGCAGTATTTT.

The V call is TRBV30, the J call TRBJ2-2; a weak D match, TRBD1 (6 bases). This CDR3 has 12 residues. CDR1 is GTSNPN, CDR2 SVGIG, per germline (reference sequence). The V end lost 5 bases, the J end lost 3 bases, and 7 bases lay between the germline ends. CDR3 protein: CAWAGDTGELFF. The CDR3 DNA sequence: TGTGCCTGGGCAGGGGACACCGGGGAGCTGTTTTTT.

This clone was observed once. This rearrangement joins TRBV6-5 to TRBJ2-7; unclear D gene. Trimming cost V 6 bases and J 3 bases, with 18 bases left between them. CDR1 and CDR2 (germline): MNHEY, SVGAGI. This CDR3 region has 15 residues. The DNA of the CDR3 is TGTGCCAGCAGCTCCGGGCCCCCGCCACTCTACGAGCAGTACTTC. Amino acids: CASSSGPPPLYEQYF.

The V call is TRBV7-2, the J call TRBJ2-5, with 14 nucleotides matching TRBD2. Germline CDR1 and CDR2: SGHTA and FQGNSA. V gave up 3 bases and J gave up 4 bases; unmatched junction bases: 1. The CDR3 loop spans 15 amino acids. The CDR3 bases are TGTGCCAGCAGCTTTGGACTAGCGGGAGGAGAGACCCAGTACTTC. It specifies CASSFGLAGGETQYF.

A few counts support this clone. The chain recombines TRBV28 with TRBJ1-4, with D hard to call. The CDR3 runs to 14 residues. Looked up from germline, CDR1 is MDHEN and CDR2 is SYDVKM. V was cut by 7 bases and J by 2 bases, with 11 bases left in between. CDR3 nucleotides: TGTGCCAGCACCTTCCGGTGGACTAATGAAAAACTGTTTTTT. Protein product: CASTFRWTNEKLFF.

The chain carries TRBV6-4 and TRBJ2-4; a possible D gene is TRBD2 (6 bases). V was trimmed by 5 bases and J by 0 bases, leaving 14 bases between them. This CDR3 spans 16 amino acids. Germline V gene data show CDR1 as MRHNA and CDR2 as SNTAGT. CDR3 in amino acids: CASSTNSGEAKNIQYF. The CDR3 DNA sequence: TGTGCCAGCAGTACGAATAGCGGAGAAGCCAAAAACATTCAGTACTTC.

The J gene is TRBJ2-2, the V gene TRBV7-3; the D gene is possibly TRBD1 (5 bases). Germline V lookup: CDR1 SGHTA, CDR2 FQGTGA. This CDR3 is 13 amino acids long. V gave up 5 bases and J gave up 4 bases, with 8 bases separating them. CDR3 sequence (DNA): TGTGCCAGCAGCATCACAGGCACCGGGGAGCTGTTTTTT. Translation gives CASSITGTGELFF.

The chain uses TRBV9 and TRBJ2-2; D gene unclear. Germline CDR1 SGDLS, CDR2 YYNGEE. The CDR3 extends over 12 amino acids. Trimming cost V 0 bases and J 7 bases, with 4 bases left between them. CDR3: CASSVVGGELFF. CDR3 nucleotides: TGTGCCAGCAGCGTAGTGGGCGGGGAGCTGTTTTTT.

The chain joins TRBV4-1 to TRBJ2-7; D remains ambiguous. CDR3 length: 11 residues. The V end was cut by 3 bases, the J end by 3 bases, with 3 bases between. The germline V gene has CDR1 MGHRA and CDR2 YSYEKL. The CDR3 loop reads CASSQDYEQYF. The CDR3 nucleotides read TGCGCCAGCAGCCAGGACTACGAGCAGTACTTC.

This sequence joins TRBV6-5 and TRBJ2-3; D uncertain. Germline loops: CDR1 MNHEY, CDR2 SVGAGI. The CDR3 spans 15 residues. V lost 1 base, J lost 0 bases, and 8 bases lay in between. CDR3 protein: CASSYLPMSTDTQYF. CDR3 bases: TGTGCCAGCAGTTACTTACCGATGAGCACAGATACGCAGTATTTT.

The V call is TRBV10-2, the J call TRBJ1-5; tentative D call: TRBD1 (5 bases). CDR3 length: 13 residues. V lost 5 bases to trimming and J lost 2 bases, with 7 bases between them. The germline V gene has CDR1 WSHSY and CDR2 SAAADI. Here the CDR3 DNA reads TGCGCCAGCAGTATACAGGGCAATCAGCCCCAGCATTTT. It yields the protein CASSIQGNQPQHF.

The chain joins TRBV7-9 to TRBJ2-7; 7 nucleotides match TRBD1. CDR1 and CDR2 (germline): SEHNR, FQNEAQ (reference sequence). Trimming took 4 bases from V and 1 from J; bases not matched to a gene: 1. This CDR3 comprises 13 residues. The CDR3: CASSSGQSYEQYF. CDR3 in DNA: TGTGCCAGCAGCTCGGGACAGTCCTACGAGCAGTACTTC. The full variable domain, in which reference TRBV7-9 and TRBJ2-7 provide the parts outside the CDR3, is DTGVSQNPRHKITKRGQNVTFRCDPISEHNRLYWYRQTLGQGPEFLTYFQNEAQLEKSRLLSDRFSAERPKGSFSTLEIQRTEQGDSAMYLCASSSGQSYEQYFGPGTRLTVT.

V gene TRBV4-1 combines with J gene TRBJ2-1; D is perhaps TRBD2 (6 bases). The CDR3 is 15 amino acids. V was shortened by 3 bases and J by 0 bases, with 9 bases between the two germline ends. Per germline, CDR1 MGHRA and CDR2 YSYEKL. The CDR3 reads CASSHRLDSYNEQFF. The CDR3, as DNA: TGCGCCAGCAGCCACCGACTAGACTCCTACAATGAGCAGTTCTTC.

V and J are TRBV11-1 and TRBJ2-7; possibly TRBD1 or TRBD2 for D (5 bases each). This CDR3 contains 13 residues. V was pared by 1 base and J by 1 base, with 5 bases between. Germline V gene lookup returns CDR1 SGHAT and CDR2 FQDESV (reference sequence). The CDR3: CASSLGGSYEQYF. In DNA form, the CDR3 reads TGTGCCAGCAGCTTAGGGGGGTCCTACGAGCAGTACTTC.

This rearrangement joins TRBV5-1 to TRBJ2-1; weak D call: TRBD1 (5 bases). The germline CDR1 and CDR2 sequences are SGHRS and YFSETQ. The V and J ends lost 4 bases and 0 bases respectively, with 14 bases between them. The CDR3 runs to 16 residues. The CDR3 protein is CASSQRQLSSYNEQFF. CDR3 nucleotides: TGCGCCAGCAGCCAGCGACAGTTAAGCTCCTACAATGAGCAGTTCTTC. Drawing the rest from reference TRBV5-1 and TRBJ2-1, the complete variable domain is KAGVTQTPRYLIKTRGQQVTLSCSPISGHRSVSWYQQTPGQGLQFLFEYFSETQRNKGNFPGRFSGRQFSNSRSEMNVSTLELGDSALYLCASSQRQLSSYNEQFFGPGTRLTVL.